This T cell receptor (beta chain) was observed in a study of Graves' ophthalmopathy and Graves' hyperthyroidism. This clonotype was observed many times. Amplification of the TCR beta CDR3 regions used RNA transcripts (as template). HTBI primers primed a first-round RT-PCR, and a second-round multiplex PCR followed. Each CDR3 protein is one row after TCRdb ran MiXCR on the multiplex PCR reads. Here the sample spans 500,000 to 700,000 distinct CDR3 sequences, 22% being singletons. Trimming removed 0 bases from V and 6 bases from J, with 12 bases in between. CDR3 length: 15 amino acids. The germline V gene encodes CDR1 SNHLY and CDR2 FYNNEI.

This clonotype was obtained from a woman aged 18-29 years with stable Graves' hyperthyroidism. Some clones in this sample may be carry-over from other donors' samples. Material: peripheral blood. This chain links TRBV2 with TRBJ1-5; possible D gene TRBD1, 6 bases. CDR3 DNA sequence: TGTGCCAGCAGTGAAGCAGGACGGGGGCGTCAGCCCCAGCATTTT. Protein: CASSEAGRGRQPQHF.